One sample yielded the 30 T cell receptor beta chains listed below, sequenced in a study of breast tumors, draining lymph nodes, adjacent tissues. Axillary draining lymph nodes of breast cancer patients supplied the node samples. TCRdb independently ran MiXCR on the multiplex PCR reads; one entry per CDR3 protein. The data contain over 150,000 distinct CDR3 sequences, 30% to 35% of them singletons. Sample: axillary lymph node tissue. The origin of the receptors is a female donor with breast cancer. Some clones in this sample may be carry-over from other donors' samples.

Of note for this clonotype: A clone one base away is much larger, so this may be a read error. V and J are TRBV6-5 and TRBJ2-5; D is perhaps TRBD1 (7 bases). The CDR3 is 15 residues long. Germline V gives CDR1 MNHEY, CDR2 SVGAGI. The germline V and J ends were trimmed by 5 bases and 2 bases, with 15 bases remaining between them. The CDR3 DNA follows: TGTGCCAGCAGTGACGGAGGGGGCCTACAAGAGACCCAGTACTTC. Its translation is CASSDGGGLQETQYF.

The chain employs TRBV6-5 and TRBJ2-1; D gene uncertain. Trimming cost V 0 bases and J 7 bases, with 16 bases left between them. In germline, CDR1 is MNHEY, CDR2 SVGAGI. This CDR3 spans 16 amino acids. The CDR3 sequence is CASSYSQTSSVNEQFF. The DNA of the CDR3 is TGTGCCAGCAGTTACTCGCAAACTTCATCGGTTAATGAGCAGTTCTTC.

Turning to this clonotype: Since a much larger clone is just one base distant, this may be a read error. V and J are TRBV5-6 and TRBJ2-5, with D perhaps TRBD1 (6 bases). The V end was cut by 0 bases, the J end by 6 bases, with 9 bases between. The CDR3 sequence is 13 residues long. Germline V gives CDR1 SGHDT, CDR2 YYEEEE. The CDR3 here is CASSLDRAKTQYF. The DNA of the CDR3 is TGTGCCAGCAGCTTGGACAGGGCCAAGACCCAGTACTTC.

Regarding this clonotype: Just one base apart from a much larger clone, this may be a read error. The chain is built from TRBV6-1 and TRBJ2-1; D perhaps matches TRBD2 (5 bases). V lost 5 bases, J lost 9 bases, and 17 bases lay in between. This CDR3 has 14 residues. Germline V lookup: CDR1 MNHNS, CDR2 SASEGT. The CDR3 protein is CASSQSGGRSEQFF. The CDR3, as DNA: TGTGCCAGCAGTCAATCTGGAGGCCGAAGTGAGCAGTTCTTC.

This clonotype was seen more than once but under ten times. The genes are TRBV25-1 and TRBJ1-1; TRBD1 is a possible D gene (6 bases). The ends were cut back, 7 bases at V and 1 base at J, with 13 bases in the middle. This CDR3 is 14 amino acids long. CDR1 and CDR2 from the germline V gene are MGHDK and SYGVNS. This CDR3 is CASITGGKNTEAFF. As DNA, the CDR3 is TGTGCCAGCATAACCGGGGGCAAGAACACTGAAGCTTTCTTT.

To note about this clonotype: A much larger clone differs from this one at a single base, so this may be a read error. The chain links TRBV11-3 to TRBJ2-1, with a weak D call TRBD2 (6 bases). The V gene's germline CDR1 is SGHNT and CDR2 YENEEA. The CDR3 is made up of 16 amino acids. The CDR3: CASSLGLVASHNEQFF. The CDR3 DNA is TGTGCCAGCAGCTTAGGACTAGTTGCCTCCCACAATGAGCAGTTCTTC. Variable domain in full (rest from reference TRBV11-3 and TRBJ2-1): EAGVVQSPRYKIIEKKQPVAFWCNPISGHNTLYWYLQNLGQGPELLIRYENEEAVDDSQLPKDRFSAERLKGVDSTLKIQPAELGDSAVYLCASSLGLVASHNEQFFGPGTRLTVL.

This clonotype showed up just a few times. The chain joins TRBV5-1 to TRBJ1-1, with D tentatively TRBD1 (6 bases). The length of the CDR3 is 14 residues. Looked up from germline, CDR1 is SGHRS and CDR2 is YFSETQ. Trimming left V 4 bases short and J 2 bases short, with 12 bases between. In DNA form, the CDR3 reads TGCGCCAGCAGCGGGATACAGGGTAACACTGAAGCTTTCTTT. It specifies CASSGIQGNTEAFF.

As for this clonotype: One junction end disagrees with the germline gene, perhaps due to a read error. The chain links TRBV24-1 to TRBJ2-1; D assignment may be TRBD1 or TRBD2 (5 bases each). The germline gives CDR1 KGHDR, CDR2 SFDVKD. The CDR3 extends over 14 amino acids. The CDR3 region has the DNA TGTGCCACCAGTGATTTGTGGGGGTACAATGGGCAGTTCTTC. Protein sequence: CATSDLWGYNGQFF.

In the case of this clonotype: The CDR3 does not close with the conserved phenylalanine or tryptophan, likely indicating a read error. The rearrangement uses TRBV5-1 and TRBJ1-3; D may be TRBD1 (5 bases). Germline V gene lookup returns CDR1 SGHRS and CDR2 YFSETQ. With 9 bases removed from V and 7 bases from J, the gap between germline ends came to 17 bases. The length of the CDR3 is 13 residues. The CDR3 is CATHRGRENTIYS. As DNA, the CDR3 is TGCGCCACCCACCGAGGCAGGGAGAACACCATATATTCT.

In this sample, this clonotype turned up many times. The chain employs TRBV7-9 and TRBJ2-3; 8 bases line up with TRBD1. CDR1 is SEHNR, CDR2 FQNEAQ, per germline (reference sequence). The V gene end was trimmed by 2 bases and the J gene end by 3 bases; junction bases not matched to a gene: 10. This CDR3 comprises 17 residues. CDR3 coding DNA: TGTGCCAGCAGCTTAAAGGGGACAGGCTTAGCGACAGATACGCAGTATTTT. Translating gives CASSLKGTGLATDTQYF.

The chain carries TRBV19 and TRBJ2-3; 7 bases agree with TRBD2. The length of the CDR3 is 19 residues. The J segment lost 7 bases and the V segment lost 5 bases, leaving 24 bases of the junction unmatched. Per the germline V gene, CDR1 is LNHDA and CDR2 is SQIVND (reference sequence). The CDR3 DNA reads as TGTGCCAGTAGTGTCGGCGGGCTAGCGGCTTTTGAGGTAGGATATACGCAGTATTTT. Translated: CASSVGGLAAFEVGYTQYF.

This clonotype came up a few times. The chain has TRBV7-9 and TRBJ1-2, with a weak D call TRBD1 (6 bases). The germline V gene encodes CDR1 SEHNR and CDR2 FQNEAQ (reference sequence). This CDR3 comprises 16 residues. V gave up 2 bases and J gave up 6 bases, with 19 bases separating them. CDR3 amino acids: CASSLSGGGALDGYTF. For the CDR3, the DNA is TGTGCCAGCAGCTTATCGGGGGGGGGGGCTTTGGATGGCTACACCTTC.

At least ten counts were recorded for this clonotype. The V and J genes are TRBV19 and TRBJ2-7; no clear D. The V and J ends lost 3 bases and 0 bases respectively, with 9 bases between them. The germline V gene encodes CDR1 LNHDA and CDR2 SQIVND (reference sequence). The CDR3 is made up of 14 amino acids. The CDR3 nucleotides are TGTGCCAGTAGTATTGGTAGGAGCTCCTACGAGCAGTACTTC. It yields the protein CASSIGRSSYEQYF.

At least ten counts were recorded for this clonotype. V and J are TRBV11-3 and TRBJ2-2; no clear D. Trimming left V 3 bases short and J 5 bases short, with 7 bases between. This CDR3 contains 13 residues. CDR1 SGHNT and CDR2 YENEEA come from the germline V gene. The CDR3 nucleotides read TGTGCCAGCAGCTTCACTTTTACCGGGGAGCTGTTTTTT. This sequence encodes CASSFTFTGELFF.

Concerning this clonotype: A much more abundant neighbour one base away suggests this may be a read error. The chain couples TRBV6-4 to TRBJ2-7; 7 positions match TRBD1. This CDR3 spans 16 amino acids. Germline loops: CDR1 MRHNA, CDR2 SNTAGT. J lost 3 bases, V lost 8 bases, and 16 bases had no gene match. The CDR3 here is CASPDGDSLNVYEQYF. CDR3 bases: TGTGCCAGCCCTGATGGGGACAGCCTAAACGTCTACGAGCAGTACTTC.

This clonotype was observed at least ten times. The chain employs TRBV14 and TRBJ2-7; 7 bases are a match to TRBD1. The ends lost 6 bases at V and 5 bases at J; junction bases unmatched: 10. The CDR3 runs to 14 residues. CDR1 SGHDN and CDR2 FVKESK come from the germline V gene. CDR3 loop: CASSRETGINEQYF. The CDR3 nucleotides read TGTGCCAGCAGTCGAGAGACAGGGATCAACGAGCAGTACTTC.

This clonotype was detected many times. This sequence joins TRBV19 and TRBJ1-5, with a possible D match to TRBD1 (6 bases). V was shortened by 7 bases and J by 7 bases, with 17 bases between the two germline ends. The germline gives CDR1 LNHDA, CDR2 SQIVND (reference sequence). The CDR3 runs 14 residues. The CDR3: CASTSQGQEQPQHF. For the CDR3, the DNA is TGTGCCAGTACCTCCCAGGGACAAGAACAGCCCCAGCATTTT.

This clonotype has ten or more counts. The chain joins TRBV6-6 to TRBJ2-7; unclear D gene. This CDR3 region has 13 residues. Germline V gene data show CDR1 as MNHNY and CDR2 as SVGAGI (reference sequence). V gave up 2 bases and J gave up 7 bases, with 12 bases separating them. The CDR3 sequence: CASSYEKVREQYF. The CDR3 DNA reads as TGTGCCAGCAGTTACGAGAAGGTCCGTGAGCAGTACTTC.

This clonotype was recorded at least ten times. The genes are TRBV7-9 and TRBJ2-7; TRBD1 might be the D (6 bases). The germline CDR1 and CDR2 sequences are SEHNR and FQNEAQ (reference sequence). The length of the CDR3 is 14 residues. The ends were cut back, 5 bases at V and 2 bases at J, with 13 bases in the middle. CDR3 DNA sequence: TGTGCCAGCAGCCCTTCGAACAGGGCCTACGAGCAGTACTTC. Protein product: CASSPSNRAYEQYF.

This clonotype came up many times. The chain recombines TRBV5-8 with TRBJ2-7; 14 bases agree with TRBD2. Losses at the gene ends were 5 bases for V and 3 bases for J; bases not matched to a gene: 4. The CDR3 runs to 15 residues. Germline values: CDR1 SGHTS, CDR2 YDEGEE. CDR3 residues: CASREGLAGGYEQYF. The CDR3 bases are TGTGCCAGCAGGGAAGGACTAGCGGGAGGCTACGAGCAGTACTTC.

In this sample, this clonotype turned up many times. CDR3 in DNA: TGTGCCAGCAGCCAGGGAGGGGCCCTTTCCCGGGGAACCCAGTACTTC. Its translation: CASSQGGALSRGTQYF. The chain joins TRBV3-1 to TRBJ2-5; 7 nucleotides agree with TRBD2. CDR1 and CDR2 (germline): LGHDT, YNNKEL (reference sequence). The J segment lost 8 bases and the V segment lost 3 bases, leaving 15 bases of the junction unmatched. There are 16 residues in the CDR3.

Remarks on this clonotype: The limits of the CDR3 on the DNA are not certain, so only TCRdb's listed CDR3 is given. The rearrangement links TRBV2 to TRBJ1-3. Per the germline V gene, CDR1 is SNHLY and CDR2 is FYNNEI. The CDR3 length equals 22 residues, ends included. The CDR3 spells CASSDPSGGSYEQYFGPGTIYF.

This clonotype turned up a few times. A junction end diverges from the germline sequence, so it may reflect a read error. In DNA, the CDR3 is TGTGCCAGCAGCTACTTTCCCGCAGGGATGGAAGGCTACACCTTC. The encoded protein is CASSYFPAGMEGYTF. This rearrangement joins TRBV6-5 to TRBJ1-2, with TRBD1 as a possible D gene (5 bases). The V gene's germline CDR1 is MNHEY and CDR2 SVGAGI. The CDR3 consists of 15 residues.

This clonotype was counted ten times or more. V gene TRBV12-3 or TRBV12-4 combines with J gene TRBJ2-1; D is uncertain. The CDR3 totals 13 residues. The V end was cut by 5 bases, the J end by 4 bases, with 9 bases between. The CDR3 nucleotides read TGTGCCAGCAGTCGCCCGGTATACAATGAGCAGTTCTTC. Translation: CASSRPVYNEQFF.

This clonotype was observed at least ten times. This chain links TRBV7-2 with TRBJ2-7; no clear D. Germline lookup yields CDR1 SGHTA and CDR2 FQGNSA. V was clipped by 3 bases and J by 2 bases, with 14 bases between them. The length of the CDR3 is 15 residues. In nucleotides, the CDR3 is TGTGCCAGCAGCTTCTTCCCAGACGGAGCCTACGAGCAGTACTTC. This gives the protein CASSFFPDGAYEQYF.

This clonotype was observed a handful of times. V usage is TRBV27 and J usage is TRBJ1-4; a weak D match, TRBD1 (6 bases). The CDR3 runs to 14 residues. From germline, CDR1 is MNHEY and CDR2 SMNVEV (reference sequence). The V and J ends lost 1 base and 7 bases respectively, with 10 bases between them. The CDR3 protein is CASSLFGGGEKLFF. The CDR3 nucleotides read TGTGCCAGCAGTTTATTCGGGGGCGGTGAAAAACTGTTTTTT.

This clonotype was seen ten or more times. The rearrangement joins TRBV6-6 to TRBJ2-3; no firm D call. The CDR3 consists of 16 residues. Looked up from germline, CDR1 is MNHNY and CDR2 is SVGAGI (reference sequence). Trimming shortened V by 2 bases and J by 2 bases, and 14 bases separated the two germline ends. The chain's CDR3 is CASSYRPVAVTDTQYF. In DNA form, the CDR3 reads TGTGCCAGCAGTTACAGGCCAGTCGCGGTCACAGATACGCAGTATTTT.

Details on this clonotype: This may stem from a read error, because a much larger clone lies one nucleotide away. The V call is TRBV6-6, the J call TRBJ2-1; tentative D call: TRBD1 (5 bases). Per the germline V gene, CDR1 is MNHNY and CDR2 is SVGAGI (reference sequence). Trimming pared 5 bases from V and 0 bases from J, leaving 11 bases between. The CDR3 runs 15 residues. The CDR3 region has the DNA TGTGCCAGCAGTCTGGAGACAGACTCCTACAATGAGCAGTTCTTC. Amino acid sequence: CASSLETDSYNEQFF.

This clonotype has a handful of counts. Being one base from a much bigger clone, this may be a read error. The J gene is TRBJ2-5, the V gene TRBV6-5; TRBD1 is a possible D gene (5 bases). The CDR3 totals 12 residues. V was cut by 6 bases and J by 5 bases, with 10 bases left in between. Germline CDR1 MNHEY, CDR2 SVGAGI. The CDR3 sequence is CASRHRQETQYF. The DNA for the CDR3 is TGTGCCAGCAGGCACAGGCAGGAGACCCAGTACTTC.

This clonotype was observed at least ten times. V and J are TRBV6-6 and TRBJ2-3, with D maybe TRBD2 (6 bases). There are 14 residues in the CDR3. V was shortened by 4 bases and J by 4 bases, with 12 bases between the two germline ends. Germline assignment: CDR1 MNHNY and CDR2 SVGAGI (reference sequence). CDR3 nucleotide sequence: TGTGCCAGCAGTTCTCCGGGACTCCCAGATACGCAGTATTTT. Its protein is CASSSPGLPDTQYF.